Listed below are T cell receptor beta chains from one sample, sequenced in a study of blood T cell repertoires in COVID-19. Sequencing used immunoSEQ multiplex PCR; TCRdb keeps in-frame clones, though not all of them. The table includes under 200,000 clones, 70% to 90% detected once. The source material was peripheral blood. The origin of the receptors is a man aged 18 to 29 with acute or convalescent COVID-19. Each CDR3 is given with its conserved first and last residue. A D gene is named only where the DNA matches it firmly. Clone size is stated in some rows and not others, as once, few, many or a class when expanded.

>TRBD1|once|TRBJ1-2|TRBV3-1/TRBV3-2|14
TGTGCCAGCAGTCGGGGACAGTTTAACTATGGCTACACCTTC
CASSRGQFNYGYTF
>-|-|TRBJ1-5|TRBV5-6|13
TGTGCCAGCAGCTTGAGGGGGAATCAGCCCCAGCATTTT
CASSLRGNQPQHF
>-|-|TRBJ2-3|TRBV11-2|17
TGTGCCAGCAGCCAAAGGATAGGTGGGGGGGCCCCAGATACGCAGTATTTT
CASSQRIGGGAPDTQYF
>-|many|TRBJ1-4|TRBV6-5|14
TGTGCCAGCCGTCGGGGGGTACAGGGTGAAAAACTGTTTTTT
CASRRGVQGEKLFF
>-|-|TRBJ2-7|TRBV20-1|11
TGCAGTGCTTATAGGGGGTACGAGCAGTACTTC
CSAYRGYEQYF
>TRBD1|-|TRBJ1-5|TRBV30|13
TGTGCCTGGAGTTCAGGGGGAAATCAGCCCCAGCATTTT
CAWSSGGNQPQHF
>-|-|TRBJ1-2|TRBV9|14
TGTGCCAGCAGCGTAGAAGGGGTACCCCATGGCTACACCTTC
CASSVEGVPHGYTF
>-|-|TRBJ1-5|TRBV5-1|14
TGCGCCAGCAGCTTTGGAGGAGGGGATCAGCCCCAGCATTTT
CASSFGGGDQPQHF
>TRBD1|once|TRBJ1-1|TRBV25-1|15
TGTGCCAGCAGTGAATGGGCAGGGGGCAACACTGAAGCTTTCTTT
CASSEWAGGNTEAFF
>TRBD2|-|TRBJ2-1|TRBV18|16
TGTGCCAGCTCACCACGAACGGGAGGCTCCTACAATGAGCAGTTCTTC
CASSPRTGGSYNEQFF
>-|once|TRBJ2-2|TRBV7-6|15
TGTGCCAGCAGCCCTGTCAGGGGAGACACCGGGGAGCTGTTTTTT
CASSPVRGDTGELFF